The table lists the clone carrying this TCR beta chain with a count of one. The data were taken from a study of blood T cell repertoires in COVID-19. The overall study: Acute and convalescent COVID-19 specimens originated in the United States, Italy and Spain. PBMCs, B-cell-depleted T cells, or T cells provided the cDNA or gDNA that made up the material.

The authors' processing: Estimation of nucleated cell counts relied on the amplification of reference gene primers. This table comes from immunoSEQ multiplex PCR, and its TCRdb copy is limited to in-frame clones, with some not included. That table gives V, J and clone size, and the DNA gave D and trimming. This sample has 80,000 to 95,000 clones, with 86% found just once. The CDR3 contains 12 residues. Trimming left V 9 bases short and J 5 bases short, with 11 bases between. From germline, CDR1 is KGHDR and CDR2 SFDVKD. The chain recombines TRBV24-1 with TRBJ2-3, with D perhaps TRBD2 (5 bases). The sequencing input was peripheral blood. This TCR was recovered from a man between 45 and 60 years old with active or convalescent COVID-19. CDR3 DNA: TGTGCCACCGAGAGGGATGGAGATACGCAGTATTTT. Protein: CATERDGDTQYF.